Shown below are 23 T cell receptor beta chains from a single sample sequenced in a study of blood T cells in healthy people across ages. Primed by a sample-barcoded 5' primer and a J-beta primer mix, a second PCR proceeded for roughly 6 to 12 cycles. One entry per CDR3 protein results from TCRdb running MiXCR on the 5' RACE reads. The table has around 400,000 distinct CDR3 sequences, roughly half seen once; the top ten hold 51%. The specimen was blood. The source of these receptors is a man aged 60 to 75 in good health.

The chain recombines TRBV6-1 with TRBJ2-3, with TRBD2 matching over 7 bases. The ends lost 11 bases at V and 3 bases at J; junction bases unmatched: 8. Per germline, CDR1 MNHNS and CDR2 SASEGT. The CDR3 has 13 amino acids. CDR3 residues: CAPREAATDTQYF. In nucleotides, the CDR3 is TGTGCCCCCCGGGAGGCGGCTACAGATACGCAGTATTTT.

This clonotype has only a few counts. CDR3 amino acids: CASSVDRNYGYTF. CDR3 sequence (DNA): TGTGCCAGCAGCGTCGACCGTAACTATGGCTACACCTTC. This chain joins TRBV7-3 and TRBJ1-2; D remains unclear. V lost 5 bases, J lost 1 base, and 8 bases lay in between. This CDR3 is 13 amino acids long. Germline loops: CDR1 SGHTA, CDR2 FQGTGA.

This chain connects TRBV27 to TRBJ2-3; tentatively, D is TRBD2 (6 bases). CDR1 and CDR2 (germline): MNHEY, SMNVEV (reference sequence). V was clipped by 3 bases and J by 4 bases, with 11 bases between them. This CDR3 spans 14 amino acids. CDR3 coding DNA: TGTGCCAGCAGTTTGCGGGACGAGGCAGATACGCAGTATTTT. This sequence encodes CASSLRDEADTQYF.

V and J are TRBV19 and TRBJ2-1, with D tentatively TRBD1 (5 bases). Germline values: CDR1 LNHDA, CDR2 SQIVND (reference sequence). CDR3 length equals 13 residues. The V gene lost 9 bases and the J gene lost 8 bases, with 17 bases spanning the gap. Written as DNA, the CDR3 is TGTGCCAGCGGCCTGCCGCAGGGATATGAGCAGTTCTTC. This codes for CASGLPQGYEQFF.

Worth noting for this clonotype: The junction shows a germline mismatch at one end, possibly a read error. The V gene is TRBV7-7, the J gene TRBJ2-2; maybe TRBD2 (5 bases). The CDR3 has 14 amino acids. Germline V gene data show CDR1 as SSHAT and CDR2 as FNYEAQ (reference sequence). The CDR3 DNA follows: TGTGCTAGCAGCCCACGGCGGGACACCGGGGAGCTGTTTTTT. It translates to CASSPRRDTGELFF.

This chain links TRBV20-1 with TRBJ1-2; D is perhaps TRBD1 (5 bases). The germline gives CDR1 DFQATT, CDR2 SNEGSKA (reference sequence). This CDR3 has 15 amino acids. Trimming pared 3 bases from V and 3 bases from J, leaving 17 bases between. CDR3 region: CSARTDTILHYGYTF. CDR3 DNA: TGCAGTGCTAGGACAGACACCATCCTACACTATGGCTACACCTTC.

The V call is TRBV29-1, the J call TRBJ1-5; D not resolved. Germline lookup yields CDR1 SQVTM and CDR2 ANQGSEA. The CDR3 runs to 14 residues. V shed 7 bases and J shed 3 bases, with 16 bases lying between them. The CDR3 DNA reads TGCAGCGCAGTAATCCACGGCGCCAATCAGCCCCAGCATTTT. It yields the protein CSAVIHGANQPQHF.

The chain links TRBV3-1 to TRBJ2-3; weak D call: TRBD2 (6 bases). CDR1 is LGHDT, CDR2 YNNKEL, per germline (reference sequence). CDR3 length equals 16 residues. V lost 4 bases to trimming and J lost 2 bases, with 16 bases between them. The CDR3 here is CASSPRDFPFTDTQYF. As DNA, the CDR3 is TGTGCCAGCAGCCCCCGGGACTTCCCCTTCACAGATACGCAGTATTTT.

The chain links TRBV25-1 to TRBJ2-7, with TRBD2 matching 10 bases. The CDR3 runs 15 residues. Germline V CDR1 and CDR2: MGHDK, SYGVNS. J gave up 2 bases and V 3 bases, and 4 bases lay outside the gene matches. The CDR3 region is CASSDPGTSAYEQYF. The CDR3 DNA reads TGTGCCAGCAGTGACCCCGGGACTAGCGCCTACGAGCAGTACTTC.

V is TRBV15 and J is TRBJ2-7, with D maybe TRBD1 (7 bases). The CDR3 length is 15 residues. Germline values: CDR1 LNHNV, CDR2 YYDKDF (reference sequence). V was cut by 0 bases and J by 1 base, with 10 bases left in between. The CDR3 region has the DNA TGTGCCACCAGCAGAGAGGGGGGACAGTCCTACGAGCAGTACTTC. Its protein product is CATSREGGQSYEQYF.

The rearrangement links TRBV5-1 to TRBJ2-1; D is unclear. Trimming removed 0 bases from V and 0 bases from J, with 13 bases in between. Germline V lookup: CDR1 SGHRS, CDR2 YFSETQ. The CDR3 totals 17 residues. CDR3 residues: CASSLGSQRLSYNEQFF. DNA of the CDR3: TGCGCCAGCAGCTTGGGCTCACAGAGACTCTCCTACAATGAGCAGTTCTTC.

This clonotype has only one observation. One junction end does not reproduce the germline sequence, and a read error may be involved. The chain joins TRBV7-7 to TRBJ2-5; D gene ambiguous. Per the germline V gene, CDR1 is SSHAT and CDR2 is FNYEAQ (reference sequence). This CDR3 region has 14 residues. CDR3 amino acids: CASSAAGSQGTQYF. DNA of the CDR3: TGTGCTAGCAGCGCGGCCGGGTCCCAAGGGACCCAGTACTTC.

The chain is built from TRBV28 and TRBJ1-1; no firm D call. The germline V and J ends were trimmed by 4 bases and 12 bases, with 15 bases remaining between them. Germline V gene lookup returns CDR1 MDHEN and CDR2 SYDVKM. CDR3 length: 12 amino acids. Here the CDR3 reads CASSSTPLRPFF. DNA for the CDR3: TGTGCCAGCAGTTCCACCCCCCTACGACCTTTCTTT.

This clonotype was found many times. The V and J genes are TRBV2 and TRBJ2-4; no reliable D call. The germline V gene has CDR1 SNHLY and CDR2 FYNNEI. This CDR3 has 12 residues. Between the trimmed V and J ends, which lost 4 bases and 1 base, there was a span of 2 bases. The CDR3 protein is CASSGAKNIQYF. CDR3 sequence (DNA): TGTGCCAGCAGTGGGGCCAAAAACATTCAGTACTTC.

V and J are TRBV20-1 and TRBJ2-5; 11 nucleotides line up with TRBD1. V was pared by 4 bases and J by 4 bases, with 8 bases of the junction left unmatched. The CDR3 length is 15 residues. The germline CDR1 and CDR2 sequences are DFQATT and SNEGSKA (reference sequence). The CDR3 DNA reads TGCAGTGCTATTTGGGACAGGGGGTTTCGAGAGACCCAGTACTTC. Protein sequence: CSAIWDRGFRETQYF.

The chain recombines TRBV24-1 with TRBJ2-2; 13 nucleotides align to TRBD2. CDR3 length: 15 residues. From germline, CDR1 is KGHDR and CDR2 SFDVKD. V lost 4 bases to trimming and J lost 8 bases; unmatched junction nucleotides: 3. CDR3 nucleotide sequence: TGTGCCACCAGTGACACTAGCGGGAGGGGAGGGGAGCTGTTTTTT. Protein sequence: CATSDTSGRGGELFF.

The V call is TRBV20-1, the J call TRBJ2-7; 9 bases match TRBD2. The CDR3 is 17 residues long. Germline loops: CDR1 DFQATT, CDR2 SNEGSKA (reference sequence). V gave up 0 bases and J gave up 3 bases; unmatched junction bases: 12. The CDR3 DNA reads as TGCAGTGCTAGAGACTTGCTGGTAGCGGGGGACTTCTACGAGCAGTACTTC. It is translated as CSARDLLVAGDFYEQYF.

V usage is TRBV29-1 and J usage is TRBJ2-1; D may be TRBD1 (6 bases). CDR3 length equals 11 residues. Germline V CDR1 and CDR2: SQVTM, ANQGSEA. The CDR3 DNA is TGCACAGGGGCTACCTACAATGAGCAGTTCTTC. Amino acids: CTGATYNEQFF.

This clonotype showed up many times. The CDR3 DNA is TGTGCCAGCAGTTTACTAGCGCCAACCTACGAGCAGTACTTC. It codes for CASSLLAPTYEQYF. The chain has TRBV28 and TRBJ2-7; D is possibly TRBD2 (6 bases). V lost 2 bases, J lost 2 bases, and 10 bases lay in between. This CDR3 comprises 14 residues. Germline CDR1 MDHEN, CDR2 SYDVKM.

The chain is built from TRBV21-1 and TRBJ1-1. TRBV21-1 is a pseudogene. This CDR3 is 13 amino acids long. CDR3 in amino acids: CASGMVMNTEAFF. In DNA, the CDR3 is TGTGCCAGTGGGATGGTCATGAACACTGAAGCTTTCTTT.

This clonotype was picked up a small number of times. The chain uses TRBV19 and TRBJ2-7; TRBD2 agrees at 7 bases. The last part of the DNA fits TRBJ2-5 better; the J call may be wrong. The CDR3 is made up of 14 amino acids. CDR1 is LNHDA and CDR2 is SQIVND in the germline V gene (reference sequence). This CDR3 reads CASSTTAGLQTQYF. DNA of the CDR3: TGTGCCAGTAGTACAACAGCGGGACTGCAGACCCAGTACTTC.

This chain links TRBV7-2 with TRBJ2-3; 15 positions agree with TRBD2. V shed 1 base and J 6 bases; nucleotides not matched to a gene: 8. CDR1 is SGHTA, CDR2 FQGNSA, per germline. The CDR3 extends over 18 amino acids. The CDR3 sequence: CASSLGTSGRGTPDTQYF. The DNA of the CDR3 is TGTGCCAGCAGCTTAGGGACTAGCGGGAGGGGGACCCCGGATACGCAGTATTTT.

The chain links TRBV9 to TRBJ2-3; 8 nucleotides line up with TRBD2. Trimming cost V 3 bases and J 4 bases; bases outside gene matches: 4. CDR1 and CDR2 (germline): SGDLS, YYNGEE. The CDR3 has 14 amino acids. The chain's CDR3 is CASSAGGGADTQYF. Written as DNA, the CDR3 is TGTGCCAGCAGCGCGGGGGGGGGCGCAGATACGCAGTATTTT.